The 7 T cell receptor beta chains listed next were all sequenced from one sample in a study of a mutant IDH1 vaccine in newly diagnosed glioma. Antigens for these TCRs are unknown. The time point here: week 5, during vaccination. Alongside topical imiquimod, each dose of vaccine comprised 300 ug of mutant IDH1 20-mer peptide. Method: immunoSEQ multiplex PCR; TCRdb's copy keeps in-frame clones and lacks some. The data contain roughly 30,000 clones, 89% of them seen just once; the ten biggest clones take up 20%. The specimen was PBMCs, collected from a glioma patient whose treatment included an IDH1 peptide vaccine. The source is a man in his late teens or twenties with glioma.

This clone has just one count. The chain couples TRBV4-1 to TRBJ2-5; D is ambiguous. CDR1 is MGHRA, CDR2 YSYEKL, per germline. The CDR3 runs 13 residues. Trimming removed 4 bases from V and 3 bases from J, with 9 bases in between. In DNA, the CDR3 is TGCGCCAGCAGCCCCCTCCAGGAAGAGACCCAGTACTTC. It encodes CASSPLQEETQYF.

This chain uses TRBV6-5 with TRBJ1-1; TRBD1 agrees at 9 bases. The CDR3 consists of 14 residues. Germline CDR1 reads MNHEY; CDR2 reads SVGAGI. The ends lost 6 bases at V and 3 bases at J; junction bases unmatched: 5. The CDR3 coding sequence is TGTGCCAGCAGCCCCGGGACAGGGCACACTGAAGCTTTCTTT. Translating gives CASSPGTGHTEAFF.

This clone was seen only once. V is TRBV29-1 and J is TRBJ1-4; D uncertain. Germline lookup yields CDR1 SQVTM and CDR2 ANQGSEA. The V gene lost 3 bases and the J gene lost 7 bases, with 12 bases spanning the gap. This CDR3 region has 13 residues. The CDR3 sequence: CSVDLRLSEKLFF. CDR3 nucleotides: TGCAGCGTTGACCTCCGGCTTTCTGAAAAACTGTTTTTT.

The chain uses TRBV5-1 and TRBJ1-4; unclear D gene. Trimming removed 0 bases at V and 7 bases at J, with 13 bases between. The CDR3 is 15 residues long. Germline V gene sequence: CDR1 SGHRS, CDR2 YFSETQ. The CDR3 is CASSLAGPRTEKLFF. CDR3 bases: TGCGCCAGCAGCTTGGCCGGGCCCCGTACTGAAAAACTGTTTTTT. The full variable domain, in which reference TRBV5-1 and TRBJ1-4 provide the parts outside the CDR3, is KAGVTQTPRYLIKTRGQQVTLSCSPISGHRSVSWYQQTPGQGLQFLFEYFSETQRNKGNFPGRFSGRQFSNSRSEMNVSTLELGDSALYLCASSLAGPRTEKLFFGSGTQLSVL.

This clone was detected only a few times. The chain is built from TRBV29-1 and TRBJ1-5; D is possibly TRBD1 (6 bases). The CDR3 spans 13 residues. Germline-derived CDR1 and CDR2 are SQVTM and ANQGSEA. Trimming removed 4 bases from V and 1 base from J, with 8 bases in between. CDR3 protein: CSVGQGSNQPQHF. In nucleotides, the CDR3 is TGCAGCGTTGGTCAGGGGAGCAATCAGCCCCAGCATTTT. Full variable domain (missing parts from reference TRBV29-1 and TRBJ1-5): SAVISQKPSRDICQRGTSLTIQCQVDSQVTMMFWYRQQPGQSLTLIATANQGSEATYESGFVIDKFPISRPNLTFSTLTVSNMSPEDSSIYLCSVGQGSNQPQHFGDGTRLSIL.

This clone was seen a handful of times. This chain uses TRBV30 with TRBJ1-1; no clear D gene. Germline CDR1 and CDR2: GTSNPN and SVGIG (reference sequence). CDR3 size: 13 residues. Between the trimmed V and J ends, which lost 0 bases and 1 base, there was a span of 6 bases. The CDR3: CAWSVHRNTEAFF. CDR3 nucleotide sequence: TGTGCCTGGAGTGTACACAGGAACACTGAAGCTTTCTTT.

This clone was seen more than once but under ten times. This chain joins TRBV5-4 and TRBJ1-1, with 8 bases identical to TRBD1. Germline V gives CDR1 SGHNT, CDR2 YYREEE (reference sequence). V lost 5 bases and J lost 5; bases outside the gene matches: 11. The CDR3 length is 15 residues. The CDR3 reads CASSKAGGAGTEAFF. The CDR3 DNA is TGTGCCAGCAGTAAAGCAGGGGGCGCGGGGACTGAAGCTTTCTTT.